This T cell receptor (beta chain) was profiled in a study of blood T cell repertoires in COVID-19. Study-wide context: Whether acute or convalescent, the COVID-19 samples came from the United States, Italy and Spain. The cDNA or gDNA used as material had been derived from T cells, B-cell-depleted T cells, or PBMCs.

Per the study methods: By means of reference gene primer amplification, nucleated cell counts were estimated. Method: immunoSEQ multiplex PCR; TCRdb's copy keeps in-frame clones and lacks some. Clone size and V and J calls were adopted from that table, with D and trimming inferred from the DNA. The sample consists of roughly 170,000 clones, roughly 80% of them appearing once. Per the germline V gene, CDR1 is MGHDK and CDR2 is SYGVNS. Trimming took off 5 bases at V and 2 bases at J, with 12 bases between the two ends. The CDR3 length is 14 residues. Sample: peripheral blood. The clonotype comes from a human donor in a cohort sampled during active COVID-19. V gene TRBV25-1 combines with J gene TRBJ1-2; D possibly corresponds to TRBD1 (6 bases). The CDR3 sequence is CASSTQGRNYGYTF. The DNA of the CDR3 is TGTGCCAGCAGTACTCAGGGGAGAAACTATGGCTACACCTTC.